This T cell receptor (beta chain) is drawn from a study of human T cells and chemical hapten exposure. TCRdb independently ran MiXCR on the RACE reads; one entry per CDR3 protein. The sample holds some 82,000 distinct CDR3 sequences, 6.5% to 8.5% seen once. Notes on the study in general: Unchanged with DPC sensitization were TCRs above 1 in 1000 frequency. Expanded TCR counts at PT1 were positively correlated with the patch test score.

Per the germline V gene, CDR1 is SGHRS and CDR2 is YFSETQ. With V trimmed by 0 bases and J by 3 bases, 2 bases remained unmatched. This CDR3 spans 15 amino acids. Details on this clonotype: Its antigen is unknown.

Regarding time point: patch test 2, 6 weeks after DPC sensitization. Treatment given: therapeutic diphenylcyclopropenone sensitization with weekly scalp DPC. V gene TRBV5-1 combines with J gene TRBJ1-1; 10 bases map to TRBD1. This TCR came from a woman aged 25 to 39 with alopecia areata. Some clones in this sample may be carry-over from other donors' samples. This material consisted of whole blood, taken in connection with sensitization to the hapten diphenylcyclopropenone (DPC). The CDR3 bases are TGCGCCAGCAGCTTGGGAGGGACAGGGGACACTGAAGCTTTCTTT. Its translation: CASSLGGTGDTEAFF.